This T cell receptor (beta chain) was captured in a study of OX40 agonist ivuxolimab in advanced cancers. The wider study: People in dose escalation had one of these cancers: hepatocellular carcinoma, melanoma, renal cell or head and neck cancer. Prior anti-PD-1, anti-PD-L1 or anti-CTLA-4 therapy did not bar entry, and approximately 40% had some. Whole-study findings and limits: There were also nonresponders showing low normalized T-cell clonal expansion. Expanded peripheral T-cell antigen specificity went undetermined.

The protocol was immunoSEQ multiplex PCR, while the TCRdb copy is restricted to in-frame clones and leaves out a portion. The profile shows tens of thousands of clones, around nine tenths of them singletons. The CDR3 is 14 residues long. Germline assignment: CDR1 SGDLS and CDR2 YYNGEE. Trimming took 3 bases from V and 5 from J; bases not matched to a gene: 3. This clone is a singleton in its sample. Antigen unknown. This sequence joins TRBV9 and TRBJ2-3; 10 bases are a match to TRBD2. The clonotype originates from an adult with an advanced solid tumor such as melanoma, head and neck, liver or kidney cancer. This material consisted of CD4+ or CD8+ T cells sorted from blood, taken in a trial of the OX40 agonist ivuxolimab. DNA of the CDR3: TGTGCCAGCAGCGAGAGCGGGAGGGTAGATACGCAGTATTTT. Protein: CASSESGRVDTQYF.